The next 28 T cell receptor beta chains were all read from a single sample in a study of technical replicates of blood from four donors. The data were produced by immunoSEQ multiplex PCR, yet TCRdb's version contains in-frame clones alone and is incomplete. The sample carries about 73,000 clones, 93% recorded once. The specimen was T cells isolated from PBMCs. These receptors came from a human donor in good health.

V and J are TRBV6-1 and TRBJ2-5; tentative D call: TRBD1 (6 bases). The CDR3 consists of 17 residues. The germline V and J ends were trimmed by 0 bases and 5 bases, with 19 bases remaining between them. Germline CDR1 and CDR2: MNHNS and SASEGT. The CDR3, as DNA: TGTGCCAGCAGTGAAGCGCTGGGGGCAGGACCGCGGGAGACCCAGTACTTC. Translation: CASSEALGAGPRETQYF.

The rearrangement uses TRBV30 and TRBJ2-5; TRBD2 matches 7 bases. The germline CDR1 and CDR2 sequences are GTSNPN and SVGIG (reference sequence). This CDR3 has 13 residues. With 5 bases clipped from V and 0 bases from J, the junction kept 3 bases outside the gene matches. The CDR3 protein is CAWGEGNQETQYF. The DNA of the CDR3 is TGTGCCTGGGGGGAGGGGAACCAAGAGACCCAGTACTTC.

CDR3 sequence: CASSGRGPASYEQYF. CDR3 DNA sequence: TGTGCCAGCTCAGGTCGCGGGCCCGCCTCCTACGAGCAGTACTTC. The chain uses TRBV7-6 and TRBJ2-7; a weak D match, TRBD2 (5 bases). Between the trimmed V and J ends, which lost 8 bases and 0 bases, there was a span of 17 bases. Per germline, CDR1 SGHVS and CDR2 FNYEAQ. The CDR3 runs 15 residues.

J is TRBJ2-1 and V is TRBV7-3; the match to TRBD2 covers 9 bases. V was clipped by 4 bases and J by 9 bases; unmatched bases: 16. This CDR3 region has 17 residues. Per germline, CDR1 SGHTA and CDR2 FQGTGA. CDR3: CASSSSPGLALLGEQFF. As DNA, the CDR3 is TGTGCCAGCAGCTCATCACCGGGACTAGCCCTTCTCGGTGAGCAGTTCTTC. Based on the CDR3 plus reference TRBV7-3 and TRBJ2-1, the full variable domain is GAGVSQTPSNKVTEKGKYVELRCDPISGHTALYWYRQSLGQGPEFLIYFQGTGAADDSGLPNDRFFAVRPEGSVSTLKIQRTERGDSAVYLCASSSSPGLALLGEQFFGPGTRLTVL.

The V gene is TRBV7-8, the J gene TRBJ2-2; 10 nucleotides line up with TRBD2. CDR1 is SGHVS, CDR2 FQNEAQ, per germline. This CDR3 contains 18 residues. Trimming cost V 3 bases and J 3 bases; bases outside gene matches: 10. The CDR3 DNA is TGTGCCAGCAGCTTCATGCCCGGGACTAGCGTTTACACCGGGGAGCTGTTTTTT. Translation gives CASSFMPGTSVYTGELFF.

The gene calls are TRBV9 and TRBJ2-3, with TRBD1 matching 7 bases. J gave up 6 bases and V 0 bases, and 7 bases lay outside the gene matches. The CDR3 runs to 15 residues. Germline V CDR1 and CDR2: SGDLS, YYNGEE. The CDR3 DNA is TGTGCCAGCAGCGTAGAGGGGATGACAGGGGATACGCAGTATTTT. Encoded protein: CASSVEGMTGDTQYF.

This rearrangement joins TRBV10-1 to TRBJ2-7; 7 positions agree with TRBD2. The CDR3 loop spans 15 amino acids. The trim removed 5 bases at V and 7 bases at J, leaving 14 bases unmatched. Per the germline V gene, CDR1 is WNHNN and CDR2 is SYGVQD (reference sequence). The CDR3 DNA follows: TGCGCCAGCAGTCCGCTACCACCGGGACTACAGGAGCAGTACTTC. This translates into CASSPLPPGLQEQYF.

The rearrangement links TRBV7-9 to TRBJ2-2; 12 nucleotides align to TRBD2. Per germline, CDR1 SEHNR and CDR2 FQNEAQ (reference sequence). CDR3 length equals 16 residues. V was clipped by 5 bases and J by 8 bases; unmatched bases: 9. The CDR3 DNA sequence: TGTGCCAGCAGCCTATCGACTAGCGGGGGCGCGGGGGAGCTGTTTTTT. This translates into CASSLSTSGGAGELFF.

This clone was found a few times. CDR3 residues: CASRRLAGTGELFF. The DNA for the CDR3 is TGCGCCAGCAGACGACTAGCGGGCACCGGGGAGCTGTTTTTT. The chain links TRBV4-1 to TRBJ2-2; 10 nucleotides match TRBD2. CDR1 MGHRA and CDR2 YSYEKL come from the germline V gene. V trimming: 6 bases; J trimming: 4 bases; junction bases outside the gene matches: 2. The CDR3 is 14 amino acids.

This chain joins TRBV5-1 and TRBJ2-1, with 10 nucleotides matching TRBD2. Germline V gene lookup returns CDR1 SGHRS and CDR2 YFSETQ. CDR3 length: 14 amino acids. V was pared by 4 bases and J by 9 bases, with 7 bases of the junction left unmatched. In nucleotides, the CDR3 is TGCGCCAGCAGCGGTAGCGGGAGGAGGAGTGAGCAGTTCTTC. This sequence encodes CASSGSGRRSEQFF.

CDR3 coding DNA: TGTGCCAGCACCCTAGATCCACTTGCCTACGAGCAGTACTTC. Its translation: CASTLDPLAYEQYF. The genes are TRBV6-1 and TRBJ2-7; D gene uncertain. Germline lookup yields CDR1 MNHNS and CDR2 SASEGT. V shed 7 bases and J shed 2 bases, with 15 bases lying between them. The CDR3 is 14 residues long.

V usage is TRBV27 and J usage is TRBJ2-5; TRBD2 might be the D (6 bases). Germline lookup yields CDR1 MNHEY and CDR2 SMNVEV (reference sequence). This CDR3 is built from 16 residues. The ends were cut back, 2 bases at V and 4 bases at J, with 17 bases in the middle. Here the CDR3 reads CASSLLAGPSRETQYF. The CDR3 DNA reads TGTGCCAGCAGTTTACTCGCGGGGCCCTCCAGAGAGACCCAGTACTTC.

The chain uses TRBV7-9 and TRBJ2-5; the D gene is possibly TRBD1 (5 bases). In germline, CDR1 is SEHNR, CDR2 FQNEAQ (reference sequence). This CDR3 contains 14 residues. V lost 2 bases and J 4 bases, leaving 11 bases between the germline ends. CDR3: CASSLNWGLETQYF. The CDR3 nucleotides read TGTGCCAGCAGCTTAAATTGGGGCCTAGAGACCCAGTACTTC. The full variable domain, with the rest looked up from reference TRBV7-9 and TRBJ2-5, is DTGVSQNPRHKITKRGQNVTFRCDPISEHNRLYWYRQTLGQGPEFLTYFQNEAQLEKSRLLSDRFSAERPKGSFSTLEIQRTEQGDSAMYLCASSLNWGLETQYFGPGTRLLVL.

The chain combines TRBV27 with TRBJ1-1, with 7 positions matching TRBD1. Trimming cost V 8 bases and J 1 base; bases outside gene matches: 10. This CDR3 is 15 amino acids long. Germline V gene sequence: CDR1 MNHEY, CDR2 SMNVEV (reference sequence). CDR3 DNA: TGTGCCAGCCGGGACAGACCTCCGGGGAACACTGAAGCTTTCTTT. This encodes CASRDRPPGNTEAFF.

The rearrangement links TRBV28 to TRBJ2-5, with D unclear. From germline, CDR1 is MDHEN and CDR2 SYDVKM. V lost 5 bases to trimming and J lost 2 bases, with 9 bases between them. The CDR3 runs to 13 residues. The CDR3 loop reads CASSPTEQETQYF. The CDR3 bases are TGTGCCAGCAGTCCCACAGAACAAGAGACCCAGTACTTC.

The chain has TRBV7-8 and TRBJ1-5, with D possibly TRBD1 on 6 matching bases. The germline V and J ends were trimmed by 5 bases and 6 bases, with 14 bases remaining between them. The germline V gene encodes CDR1 SGHVS and CDR2 FQNEAQ. The CDR3 is 14 amino acids. CDR3 sequence: CASSQGSRRQPQHF. CDR3 coding DNA: TGTGCCAGCAGCCAGGGGTCTCGTCGTCAGCCCCAGCATTTT. The complete variable domain, with remaining parts taken from reference TRBV7-8 and TRBJ1-5, reads GAGVSQSPRYKVAKRGQDVALRCDPISGHVSLFWYQQALGQGPEFLTYFQNEAQLDKSGLPSDRFFAERPEGSVSTLKIQRTQQEDSAVYLCASSQGSRRQPQHFGDGTRLSIL.

This rearrangement joins TRBV4-1 to TRBJ1-5, with D tentatively TRBD1 (5 bases). V was pared by 0 bases and J by 7 bases, with 7 bases between. Germline CDR1 is MGHRA and CDR2 is YSYEKL. This CDR3 is 13 amino acids long. Here the CDR3 DNA reads TGCGCCAGCAGCCAAGATAGGGGCCAGCCCCAGCATTTT. Amino acid sequence: CASSQDRGQPQHF.

The chain couples TRBV19 to TRBJ1-4, with a weak D call TRBD1 (5 bases). The CDR3 runs to 15 residues. The V and J ends lost 4 bases and 8 bases respectively, with 17 bases between them. Germline V lookup: CDR1 LNHDA, CDR2 SQIVND (reference sequence). DNA for the CDR3: TGTGCCAGTAGTACGTCCAGGGACGGGGGGGAAAAACTGTTTTTT. Encoded protein: CASSTSRDGGEKLFF.

The rearrangement links TRBV5-5 to TRBJ2-7, with 7 bases identical to TRBD2. The trim removed 0 bases at V and 1 base at J, leaving 7 bases unmatched. This CDR3 is 16 amino acids long. Germline V gene lookup returns CDR1 SGHKS and CDR2 YYEKEE (reference sequence). CDR3 sequence (DNA): TGTGCCAGCAGCTTGGACGCTAGCGGCCTATCCTACGAGCAGTACTTC. Translation gives CASSLDASGLSYEQYF.

The chain carries TRBV11-1 and TRBJ2-1; TRBD1 matches 7 bases. The CDR3 is 15 amino acids. Trimming took 1 base from V and 4 from J; bases not matched to a gene: 4. Germline CDR1 and CDR2: SGHAT and FQDESV (reference sequence). Written as DNA, the CDR3 is TGTGCCAGCAGCTTAGGAGGGGGCCGGTACAATGAGCAGTTCTTC. Its protein is CASSLGGGRYNEQFF.

The chain joins TRBV7-6 to TRBJ2-3; D might be TRBD2 (5 bases). The CDR3 runs 17 residues. Germline CDR1 and CDR2: SGHVS and FNYEAQ. The V and J ends lost 1 base and 2 bases respectively, with 16 bases between them. The chain's CDR3 is CASSLEERVSATDTQYF. The DNA for the CDR3 is TGTGCCAGCAGCTTAGAAGAGAGGGTATCGGCCACAGATACGCAGTATTTT.

This clone came up a few times. The V gene is TRBV27, the J gene TRBJ2-2; 7 bases are a match to TRBD2. Germline loops: CDR1 MNHEY, CDR2 SMNVEV (reference sequence). J was trimmed by 1 base and V by 3 bases; bases with no gene match: 8. This CDR3 contains 17 residues. The CDR3 sequence: CASSLGEGRRNTGELFF. In DNA, the CDR3 is TGTGCCAGCAGTTTGGGGGAGGGCAGACGGAACACCGGGGAGCTGTTTTTT.

The chain employs TRBV7-9 and TRBJ1-2, with 8 bases aligning to TRBD1. Germline V gives CDR1 SEHNR, CDR2 FQNEAQ (reference sequence). CDR3 length equals 13 residues. V lost 3 bases and J lost 8; bases outside the gene matches: 5. In nucleotides, the CDR3 is TGTGCCAGCAGCTTTGGACAGGGAGGCGGCTACACCTTC. Translating gives CASSFGQGGGYTF.

The chain combines TRBV6-5 with TRBJ2-5, with unresolved D. CDR1 and CDR2 (germline): MNHEY, SVGAGI. V was cut by 0 bases and J by 2 bases, with 10 bases left in between. This CDR3 comprises 15 residues. CDR3 nucleotide sequence: TGTGCCAGCAGTTACTCACCAGTGACACAAGAGACCCAGTACTTC. Translating gives CASSYSPVTQETQYF.

V and J are TRBV5-8 and TRBJ1-1; TRBD1 agrees at 9 bases. The germline CDR1 and CDR2 sequences are SGHTS and YDEGEE. After removal of 5 bases from V and 3 bases from J, the junction contained 8 bases not matched to a gene. The CDR3 runs to 15 residues. CDR3 sequence reads: CASSRIRQGDTEAFF. The CDR3 DNA reads TGTGCCAGCAGTCGCATTCGACAGGGGGACACTGAAGCTTTCTTT.

The CDR3 sequence: CASRGLSYNEQFF. For the CDR3, the DNA is TGTGCCAGCAGGGGGCTCTCCTACAATGAGCAGTTCTTC. This chain links TRBV5-8 with TRBJ2-1; tentatively, D is TRBD1 (5 bases). The CDR3 is 13 amino acids. The ends were cut back, 5 bases at V and 0 bases at J, with 6 bases in the middle. Germline V gives CDR1 SGHTS, CDR2 YDEGEE.

The CDR3 region is CASSVGGGRASYEQYF. The CDR3 DNA follows: TGTGCCAGCAGCGTGGGGGGCGGGAGGGCCTCCTACGAGCAGTACTTC. The chain recombines TRBV9 with TRBJ2-7; 9 nucleotides line up with TRBD2. Germline CDR1 and CDR2: SGDLS and YYNGEE. V shed 2 bases and J 0 bases; nucleotides not matched to a gene: 6. CDR3 length: 16 amino acids.

The J gene is TRBJ2-2, the V gene TRBV19; 7 bases agree with TRBD1. V was pared by 3 bases and J by 5 bases, with 9 bases of the junction left unmatched. The CDR3 runs 16 residues. Germline CDR1 and CDR2: LNHDA and SQIVND (reference sequence). DNA of the CDR3: TGTGCCAGTAGTATTAAGCCGGGACAGACGACCGGGGAGCTGTTTTTT. As protein: CASSIKPGQTTGELFF.